Reported below is one TCR beta chain. Its antigen is as yet unknown. With a J-beta primer mix and a sample-barcoded 5' primer, a second PCR ran about 7 to 12 cycles. TCRdb re-called the 5' RACE reads with MiXCR, one entry per CDR3 protein. This table holds approximately 800,000 distinct CDR3 sequences, 20% to 25% found once. The data stem from a study of blood T cells in healthy people across ages. The CDR3 runs 15 residues. CDR1 and CDR2 from the germline V gene are SQVTM and ANQGSEA. The V end was cut by 7 bases, the J end by 1 base, with 17 bases between. Whole-study findings and limits: Relative to aged donors, long-lived donors carried more naive CD4+ cells and displayed higher diversity.

This sample also belongs to another study, concerning T cells of mothers and their children. In that study: In this cohort, donors were three healthy Caucasian mothers plus their six children. Each mother gave over 9.5 million TCR beta CDR3 reads; each child, about 2.9 million.

The rearrangement uses TRBV29-1 and TRBJ2-4, with D uncertain. The clonotype comes from a boy aged 5-17 years in good health. Sequences were obtained from blood. The CDR3 bases are TGCAGCGCCTCCGAATTTTACGGGGCCAAAAACATTCAGTACTTC. This gives the protein CSASEFYGAKNIQYF.